The 4 T cell receptor beta chains given below trace back to one sample, sequenced in a study of T cell responses to AZD1222 COVID-19 vaccine (dated by TCRdb to about 2021). The meaning of the sample's time point label: baseline before first vaccination. The protocol used for the library was the immunoSEQ multiplex PCR assay. The immuneACCESS repertoire file appears here via TCRdb, limited to in-frame rearrangements. These files lack a portion of the clones; in checked studies, under half of the deficit traces to unresolved V genes, and the cause of the others is not known. The sample table contains about 100,000 clones; only one count was recorded for roughly nine tenths of them. About 1.7% of the sample rests with the top ten. The sample in question was peripheral blood, obtained on day 0 of AZD1222 vaccination. The receptors derive from an adult in good health.

The chain recombines TRBV6-2 or TRBV6-3 with TRBJ1-5; TRBD1 might be the D (5 bases). With 4 bases removed from V and 4 bases from J, the gap between germline ends came to 11 bases. The CDR3 runs 14 residues. Germline V gene sequence: CDR1 MNHEY, CDR2 SVGEGT. For the CDR3, the DNA is TGTGCCAGCAGTTCCCCAGGGAGAAATCAGCCCCAGCATTTT. It specifies CASSSPGRNQPQHF.

The chain links TRBV24-1 to TRBJ1-5; D is undetermined. CDR3 length equals 14 residues. Germline V lookup: CDR1 KGHDR, CDR2 SFDVKD. The V and J ends lost 4 bases and 7 bases respectively, with 13 bases between them. The CDR3 nucleotides read TGTGCCACCAGTGACCTTACCGATGGGCAGCCCCAGCATTTT. It is translated as CATSDLTDGQPQHF.

The V gene is TRBV6-1, the J gene TRBJ1-1, with 7 bases that match TRBD1. J lost 1 base, V lost 6 bases, and 2 bases had no gene match. CDR1 and CDR2 (germline): MNHNS, SASEGT. CDR3 length: 13 amino acids. CDR3 nucleotide sequence: TGTGCCAGCAGCCAGGGGGGGAACACTGAAGCTTTCTTT. It specifies CASSQGGNTEAFF.

The chain has TRBV7-8 and TRBJ1-1; tentatively, D is TRBD1 (6 bases). Per germline, CDR1 SGHVS and CDR2 FQNEAQ. The CDR3 length is 17 residues. V was cut by 1 base and J by 1 base, with 16 bases left in between. CDR3 region: CASSLGFRQGRNTEAFF. The CDR3 DNA is TGTGCCAGCAGCTTAGGTTTTCGGCAGGGGAGGAACACTGAAGCTTTCTTT.